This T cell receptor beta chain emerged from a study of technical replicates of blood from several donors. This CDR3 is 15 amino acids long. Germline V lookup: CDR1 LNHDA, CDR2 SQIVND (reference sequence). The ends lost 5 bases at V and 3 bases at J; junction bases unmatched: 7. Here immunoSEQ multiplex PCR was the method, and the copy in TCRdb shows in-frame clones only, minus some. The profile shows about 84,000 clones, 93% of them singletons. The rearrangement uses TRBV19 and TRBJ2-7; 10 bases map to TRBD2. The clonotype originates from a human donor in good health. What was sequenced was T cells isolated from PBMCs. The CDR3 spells CASSFTSGNLYEQYF. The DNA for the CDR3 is TGTGCCAGTAGTTTTACTAGCGGGAACCTCTACGAGCAGTACTTC.